The present T cell receptor (beta chain) was sequenced within a study of radiotherapy plus CTLA-4 blockade in lung cancer. The V gene end was trimmed by 5 bases and the J gene end by 2 bases; junction bases not matched to a gene: 13. CDR3 length equals 17 residues. The germline V gene has CDR1 MGHDK and CDR2 SYGVNS. Sequencing was performed with immunoSEQ multiplex PCR; in TCRdb, only in-frame clones are kept and a portion is missing. This table has under 110,000 clones, under 90% appearing once. This material consisted of peripheral blood, taken from a patient treated with radiotherapy plus ipilimumab. This sequence was found in a human donor with non-small cell lung cancer that progressed on radiotherapy plus ipilimumab. Some clones in this sample may be carry-over from other donors' samples. The chain has TRBV25-1 and TRBJ2-3; 7 bases are shared with TRBD1. The DNA for the CDR3 is TGTGCCAGCAGTACCGCCGGGACAGCTCTTCACACAGATACGCAGTATTTT. This codes for CASSTAGTALHTDTQYF.